This TCR beta chain was recovered during a study of shared clonotypes between healthy human individuals (dated by TCRdb to about 2020). A note on the overall study: The cohort included three men and two women between 18 and 49 years of age. For each donor, CD4 naive and CD4 memory were each given three plates, CD8 naive was given two plates, and CD8 memory was given one plate. Blood TCR repertoires of five healthy adults were deeply sequenced to estimate repertoire size and the extent of clonotype sharing between individuals. Libraries were prepared and TCR repertoires were sequenced by different laboratories using diverse techniques, in order to increase sequencing depth and limit assay-specific biases. Each donor's leukapheresis produced roughly between about 0.9 and 9.5 billion PBMCs. Overall study outcomes, separate from this receptor: Sampling was limited to blood, and TCR repertoires in tissue likely differ from TCR repertoires in blood. About 4.5% of naive CD4, 3.5% of naive CD8, 2.3% of memory CD4, and roughly 0.4% of memory CD8 clonotypes were shared across a handful of donors. The small number of donors limited the genetic and exposure-history diversity represented. Naive subsets generally had larger estimated clonotype richness than memory subsets. Pairwise subsampling indicated that sequencing depth was expected to affect the degree of clonotype sharing among donors. Higher generation probabilities were observed for clonotypes shared by all four sorted-subset donors than for non-shared clonotypes. Even with the large sequencing depth, rarefaction of the sorted-subset datasets indicated that sequencing was incomplete.

From the cysteine through the phenylalanine, the CDR3 covers 12 amino acids. Of the read, only the CDR3 DNA is kept; its 36 bases are in frame from base 1. The junction shows trimming of 3 bases on V and 6 bases on J, and the gene matches do not reach 2 bases of it. From the germline V gene, CDR1 is SQVTM and CDR2 is ANQGSEA. TCR CDR3 regions were amplified from genomic DNA by multiplex PCR using the deep immunoSEQ assay. Extracted genomic DNA from each cell subset was spread evenly across all wells of several immunoSEQ 96-well plates, with each plate serving as a replicate. For sorted subsets, roughly 200 ng genomic DNA, equal to 25,000 to 35,000 T cell genomes, was loaded into each replicate PCR. Purified libraries were quantified with a Qubit 3.0 fluorometer, sized on a Bioanalyzer 2100, and re-quantified with the KAPA Library Quantification kit. Each immunoSEQ 96-well plate was sequenced on its own single-read 150-cycle Illumina NextSeq 550 flow cell. The paper's processing steps were these. Because only junctional sequences without quality scores were contained in the immunoSEQ output, filtering matching that applied to full-length reads could not be performed. To assign V/J genes and CDR3, sequences were annotated using PyIR, a Python wrapper for IgBLAST v1.9, with IMGT germline references. Reads were filtered out if the reads had weak V/J assignments (E-value above 1e-6), no CDR3, stop codons, out-of-frame junctions, or ambiguous translated residues. V3J clonotypes were defined as sequences sharing an identical inferred V gene, J gene, and CDR3 amino acid sequence. Percentage overlap between repertoires was computed as shared unique clonotypes divided by the size of the smaller repertoire. Richness of each repertoire was evaluated using RTK rarefaction, the Chao1 estimator, and Recon v2.1 estimates of unobserved clonotypes. For all TCRbeta clonotypes obtained by the gDNA method from several donors, generation probabilities were computed with OLGA. The clones in this table, taken by TCRdb from immuneACCESS, are in-frame only. Not every clone is retained; where verified, under half of the shortfall comes from an unresolved V gene, and the cause of the rest is unknown. Clonal size and the V and J genes are those of that table, whereas D and trimming came from the DNA. This sample lists some 240,000 clones; over 60% were detected once. The top ten constitute around 10% of the sample.

The donors were healthy, HIV-negative adults with no recently reported acute infections or vaccinations. Only Caucasian adults living in Nashville, Tennessee, USA were represented among the donors. Magnetic negative selection was used to enrich CD4+ T cells, after which naive cells were positively selected on CD45RA and the negative fraction became the memory subset. Blood was collected by leukapheresis, and PBMCs were isolated by Ficoll-Histopaque density gradient centrifugation and then cryopreserved in liquid nitrogen vapor phase. Purity and quantity of every magnetically sorted T cell population were checked by analytical flow cytometry. Genomic DNA was isolated from each sorted fraction and quantified by UV absorbance on a Nanodrop 2000c. As regards this clone: The target of this receptor is not known. One base away there is no much larger clone; base qualities are not given.

The sequenced material came from memory CD4+ T cells sorted from blood. Reading the label with the study, this specimen's cell subset or site is: CD45RA-negative fraction. Recombination connected TRBV29-1 to TRBJ2-1, and TRBD2 aligns with 7 junction nucleotides. This clonotype originated in a man aged 25 to 45 in good health. The sequenced DNA: TGCAGCGTTGAGGGAGGGATCAATGAGCAGTTCTTC. This codes for CSVEGGINEQFF.